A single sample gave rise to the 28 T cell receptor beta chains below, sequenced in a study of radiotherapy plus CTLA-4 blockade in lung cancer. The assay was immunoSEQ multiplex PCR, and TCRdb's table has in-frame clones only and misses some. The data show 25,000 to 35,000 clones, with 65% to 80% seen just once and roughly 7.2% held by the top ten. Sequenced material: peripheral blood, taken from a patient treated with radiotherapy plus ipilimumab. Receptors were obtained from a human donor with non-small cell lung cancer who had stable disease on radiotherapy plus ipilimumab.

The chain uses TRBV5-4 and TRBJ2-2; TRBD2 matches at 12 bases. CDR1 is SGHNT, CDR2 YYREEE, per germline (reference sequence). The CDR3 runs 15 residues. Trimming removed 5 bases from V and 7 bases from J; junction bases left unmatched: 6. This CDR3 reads CASSIRLAGVGELFF. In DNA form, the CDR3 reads TGTGCCAGCAGTATAAGACTAGCGGGGGTCGGGGAGCTGTTTTTT.

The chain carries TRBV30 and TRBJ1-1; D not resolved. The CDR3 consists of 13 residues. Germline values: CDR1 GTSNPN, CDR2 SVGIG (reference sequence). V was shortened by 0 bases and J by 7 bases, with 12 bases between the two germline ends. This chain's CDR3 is CAWSVMKGSEAFF. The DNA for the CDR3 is TGTGCCTGGAGTGTAATGAAAGGCAGTGAAGCTTTCTTT.

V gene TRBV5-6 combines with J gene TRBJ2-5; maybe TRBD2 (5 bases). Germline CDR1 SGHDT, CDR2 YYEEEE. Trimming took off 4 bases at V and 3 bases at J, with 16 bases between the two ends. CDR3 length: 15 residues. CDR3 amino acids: CASSPHPGREETQYF. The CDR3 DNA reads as TGTGCCAGCAGCCCACACCCGGGGAGAGAAGAGACCCAGTACTTC.

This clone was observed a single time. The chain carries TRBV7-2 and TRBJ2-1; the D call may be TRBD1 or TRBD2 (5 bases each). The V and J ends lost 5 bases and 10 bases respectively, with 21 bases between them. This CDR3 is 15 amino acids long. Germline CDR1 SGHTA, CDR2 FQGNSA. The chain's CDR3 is CASSHPGTDRGEQFF. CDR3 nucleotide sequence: TGTGCCAGCAGCCATCCGGGGACGGATCGGGGAGAGCAGTTCTTC.

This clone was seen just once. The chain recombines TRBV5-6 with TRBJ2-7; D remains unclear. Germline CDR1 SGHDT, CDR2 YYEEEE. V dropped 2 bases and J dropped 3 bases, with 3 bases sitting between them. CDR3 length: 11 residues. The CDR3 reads CASSLGYEQYF. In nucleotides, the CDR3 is TGTGCCAGCAGCTTAGGCTACGAGCAGTACTTC.

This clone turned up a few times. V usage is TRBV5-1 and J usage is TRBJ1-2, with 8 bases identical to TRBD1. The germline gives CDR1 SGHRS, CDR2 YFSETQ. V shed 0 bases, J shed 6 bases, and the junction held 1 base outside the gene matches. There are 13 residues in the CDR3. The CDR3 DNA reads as TGCGCCAGCAGCTTGGGGGGACAGGATGGCTACACCTTC. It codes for CASSLGGQDGYTF.

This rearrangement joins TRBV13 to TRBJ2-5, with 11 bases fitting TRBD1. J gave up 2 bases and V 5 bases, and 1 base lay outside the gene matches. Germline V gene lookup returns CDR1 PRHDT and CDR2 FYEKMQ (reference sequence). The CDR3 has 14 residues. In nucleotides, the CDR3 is TGTGCCAGCAGCCGGGACAGGGGGCAAGAGACCCAGTACTTC. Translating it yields CASSRDRGQETQYF.

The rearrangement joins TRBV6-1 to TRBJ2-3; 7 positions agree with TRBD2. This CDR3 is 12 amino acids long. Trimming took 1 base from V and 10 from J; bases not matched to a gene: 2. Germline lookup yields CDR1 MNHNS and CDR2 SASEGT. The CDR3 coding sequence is TGTGCCAGCAGTGAAGGGACTAGGGCGCAGTATTTT. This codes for CASSEGTRAQYF.

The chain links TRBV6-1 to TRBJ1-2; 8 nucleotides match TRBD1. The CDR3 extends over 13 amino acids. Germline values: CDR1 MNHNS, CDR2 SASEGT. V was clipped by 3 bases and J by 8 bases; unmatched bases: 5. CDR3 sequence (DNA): TGTGCCAGCAGTGAGCAGGGGGCGCGAGGCTACACCTTC. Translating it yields CASSEQGARGYTF.

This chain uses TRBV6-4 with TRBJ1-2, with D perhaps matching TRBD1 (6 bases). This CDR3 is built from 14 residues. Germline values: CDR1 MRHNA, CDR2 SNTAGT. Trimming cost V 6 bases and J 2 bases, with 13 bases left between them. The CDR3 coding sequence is TGTGCCAGCAGCCCCGGACAGCTCAACTATGGCTACACCTTC. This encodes CASSPGQLNYGYTF.

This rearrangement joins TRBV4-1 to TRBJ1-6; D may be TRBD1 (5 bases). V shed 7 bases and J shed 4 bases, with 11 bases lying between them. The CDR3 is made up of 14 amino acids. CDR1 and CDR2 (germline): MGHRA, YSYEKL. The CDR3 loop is CASTAGLYNSPLHF. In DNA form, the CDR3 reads TGCGCCAGCACCGCGGGACTTTATAATTCACCCCTCCACTTT.

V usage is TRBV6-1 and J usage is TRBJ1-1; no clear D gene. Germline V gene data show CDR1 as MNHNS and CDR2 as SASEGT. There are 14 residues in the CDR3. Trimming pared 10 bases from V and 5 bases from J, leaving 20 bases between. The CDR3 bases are TGTGCCACAAGTCTCCACGGCCAGAGGACTGAAGCTTTCTTT. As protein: CATSLHGQRTEAFF.

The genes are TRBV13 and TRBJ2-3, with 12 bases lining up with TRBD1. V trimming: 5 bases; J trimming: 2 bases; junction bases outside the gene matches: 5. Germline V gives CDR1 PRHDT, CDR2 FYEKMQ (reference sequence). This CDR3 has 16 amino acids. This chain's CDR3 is CASSASGQGATDTQYF. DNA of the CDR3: TGTGCCAGCAGCGCCTCGGGACAGGGGGCCACAGATACGCAGTATTTT.

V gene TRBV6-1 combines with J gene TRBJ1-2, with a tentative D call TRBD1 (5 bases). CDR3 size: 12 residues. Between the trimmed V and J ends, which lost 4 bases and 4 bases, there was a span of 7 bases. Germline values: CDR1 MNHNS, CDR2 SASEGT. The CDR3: CASSGDLYGYTF. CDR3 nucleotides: TGTGCCAGCAGTGGGGACCTCTATGGCTACACCTTC.

CDR3 DNA: TGCGCCAGCCGGGGACAGGGGGCCTACGAGCAGTACTTC. Translated: CASRGQGAYEQYF. The chain combines TRBV10-2 with TRBJ2-7, with 11 bases aligning to TRBD1. The germline CDR1 and CDR2 sequences are WSHSY and SAAADI. The trim removed 8 bases at V and 2 bases at J, leaving 2 bases unmatched. The CDR3 is made up of 13 amino acids.

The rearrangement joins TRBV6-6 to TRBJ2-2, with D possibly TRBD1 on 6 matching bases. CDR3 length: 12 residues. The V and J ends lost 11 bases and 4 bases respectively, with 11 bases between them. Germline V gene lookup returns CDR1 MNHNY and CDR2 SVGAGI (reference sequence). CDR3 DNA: TGTGCCGGCCAAGGGGGCACCGGGGAGCTGTTTTTT. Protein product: CAGQGGTGELFF.

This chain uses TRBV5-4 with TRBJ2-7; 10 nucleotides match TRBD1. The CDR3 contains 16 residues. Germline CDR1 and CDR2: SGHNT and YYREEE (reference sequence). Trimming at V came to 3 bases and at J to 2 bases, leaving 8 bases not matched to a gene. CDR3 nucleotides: TGTGCCAGCAGCTATACCGGGACAGGGGACACCTACGAGCAGTACTTC. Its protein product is CASSYTGTGDTYEQYF.

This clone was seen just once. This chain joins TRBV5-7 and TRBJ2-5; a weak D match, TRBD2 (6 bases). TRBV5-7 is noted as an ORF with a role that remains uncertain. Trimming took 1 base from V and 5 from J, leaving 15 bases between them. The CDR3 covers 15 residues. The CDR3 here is CASSLPQTGRETQYF. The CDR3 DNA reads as TGTGCCAGCAGCTTGCCCCAAACGGGGAGGGAGACCCAGTACTTC.

CDR3: CASRKAGAPGNQPQHF. For the CDR3, the DNA is TGTGCCAGTAGGAAGGCGGGGGCCCCCGGGAATCAGCCCCAGCATTTT. The chain employs TRBV19 and TRBJ1-5; the D gene is possibly TRBD1 (6 bases). Germline V gene sequence: CDR1 LNHDA, CDR2 SQIVND (reference sequence). The V end lost 6 bases, the J end lost 4 bases, and 19 bases lay between the germline ends. The CDR3 length is 16 residues.

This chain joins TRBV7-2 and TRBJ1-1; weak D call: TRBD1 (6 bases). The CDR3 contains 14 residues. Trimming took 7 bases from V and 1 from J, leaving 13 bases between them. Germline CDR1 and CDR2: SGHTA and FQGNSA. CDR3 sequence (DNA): TGTGCCAGCACCTCGCAGGGGACGAACACTGAAGCTTTCTTT. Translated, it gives CASTSQGTNTEAFF.

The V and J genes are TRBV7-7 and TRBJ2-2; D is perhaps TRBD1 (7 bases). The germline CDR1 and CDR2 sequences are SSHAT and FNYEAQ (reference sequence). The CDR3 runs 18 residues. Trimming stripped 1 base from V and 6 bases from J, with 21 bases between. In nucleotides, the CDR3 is TGTGCCAGCAGCTTAGTCTCTGGAGGGGGCGACCTGGCCGGGGAGCTGTTTTTT. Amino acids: CASSLVSGGGDLAGELFF.

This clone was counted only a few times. CDR3 sequence: CASSDSGNEQFF. The CDR3 region has the DNA TGCGCCAGCAGTGACTCGGGGAATGAGCAGTTCTTC. The gene calls are TRBV10-1 and TRBJ2-1; a possible D gene is TRBD2 (5 bases). The CDR3 sequence is 12 residues long. Looked up from germline, CDR1 is WNHNN and CDR2 is SYGVQD (reference sequence). Deletions cut 3 bases from V and 7 bases from J, with 7 bases between.

CDR3 sequence reads: CASRLTGTPETQYF. In nucleotides, the CDR3 is TGTGCCAGCAGACTGACAGGGACCCCAGAGACCCAGTACTTC. The chain employs TRBV28 and TRBJ2-5, with 7 bases aligning to TRBD1. Germline CDR1 and CDR2: MDHEN and SYDVKM. V lost 6 bases to trimming and J lost 4 bases; unmatched junction nucleotides: 8. The CDR3 is made up of 14 amino acids.

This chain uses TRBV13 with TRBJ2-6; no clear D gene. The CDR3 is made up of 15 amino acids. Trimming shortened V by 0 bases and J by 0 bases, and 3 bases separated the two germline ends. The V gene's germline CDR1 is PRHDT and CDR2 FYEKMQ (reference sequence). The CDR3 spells CASSLGRSGANVLTF. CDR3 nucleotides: TGTGCCAGCAGCTTAGGTCGCTCTGGGGCCAACGTCCTGACTTTC.

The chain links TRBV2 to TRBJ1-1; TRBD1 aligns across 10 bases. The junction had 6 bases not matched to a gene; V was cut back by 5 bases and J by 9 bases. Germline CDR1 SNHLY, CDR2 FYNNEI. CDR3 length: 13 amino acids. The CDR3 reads CASSYGTGAKAFF. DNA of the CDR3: TGTGCCAGCAGTTACGGGACAGGGGCTAAAGCTTTCTTT.

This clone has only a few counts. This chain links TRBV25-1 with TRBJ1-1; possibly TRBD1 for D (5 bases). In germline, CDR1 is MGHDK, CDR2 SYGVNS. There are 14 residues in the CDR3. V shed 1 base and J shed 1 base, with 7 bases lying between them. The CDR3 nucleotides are TGTGCCAGCAGTGAATGGGGGGGGAACACTGAAGCTTTCTTT. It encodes CASSEWGGNTEAFF. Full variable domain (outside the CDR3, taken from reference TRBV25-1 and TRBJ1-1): EADIYQTPRYLVIGTGKKITLECSQTMGHDKMYWYQQDPGMELHLIHYSYGVNSTEKGDLSSESTVSRIRTEHFPLTLESARPSHTSQYLCASSEWGGNTEAFFGQGTRLTVV.

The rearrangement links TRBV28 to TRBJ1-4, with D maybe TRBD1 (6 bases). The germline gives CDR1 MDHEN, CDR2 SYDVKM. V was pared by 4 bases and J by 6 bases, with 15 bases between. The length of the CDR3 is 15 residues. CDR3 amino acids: CASSYTGSRDEKLFF. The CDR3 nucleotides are TGTGCCAGCAGTTACACAGGGAGTAGGGATGAAAAACTGTTTTTT. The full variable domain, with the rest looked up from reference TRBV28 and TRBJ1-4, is DVKVTQSSRYLVKRTGEKVFLECVQDMDHENMFWYRQDPGLGLRLIYFSYDVKMKEKGDIPEGYSVSREKKERFSLILESASTNQTSMYLCASSYTGSRDEKLFFGSGTQLSVL.

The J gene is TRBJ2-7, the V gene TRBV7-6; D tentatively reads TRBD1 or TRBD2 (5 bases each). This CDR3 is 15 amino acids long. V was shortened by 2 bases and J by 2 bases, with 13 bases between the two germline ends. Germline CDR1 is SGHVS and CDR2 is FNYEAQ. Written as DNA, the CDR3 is TGTGCCAGCAGCTTAATGGGGCAGGGACCCTACGAGCAGTACTTC. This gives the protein CASSLMGQGPYEQYF.